This T cell receptor (beta chain) was recorded in a study of PD-1 blockade in mismatch repair-deficient tumors. Sequencing used immunoSEQ multiplex PCR; TCRdb keeps in-frame clones, though not all of them. The sample shows about 49,000 clones, 77% of them seen only once. All patients were mismatch repair deficient, assessed by either PCR or immunohistochemistry. A few pembrolizumab responders had their TCRs sequenced. Germline CDR1 and CDR2: SGHDT and YYEEEE. This CDR3 has 15 residues. J was trimmed by 3 bases and V by 2 bases; bases with no gene match: 5. This specimen was PBMCs, taken before pembrolizumab treatment. The gene calls are TRBV5-6 and TRBJ2-1, with TRBD1 matching over 7 bases. This TCR derives from an adult with mismatch repair-deficient cancer. As DNA, the CDR3 is TGTGCCAGCAGCTTAGACAGGGTTTTCTACAATGAGCAGTTCTTC. This encodes CASSLDRVFYNEQFF. Together with reference TRBV5-6 and TRBJ2-1, the CDR3 gives the full variable domain: DAGVTQSPTHLIKTRGQQVTLRCSPKSGHDTVSWYQQALGQGPQFIFQYYEEEERQRGNFPDRFSGHQFPNYSSELNVNALLLGDSALYLCASSLDRVFYNEQFFGPGTRLTVL.